The clone carrying this T cell receptor (beta chain) was detected only once. Its antigen is unidentified. The record originates from a study of PD-L1 blockade in urothelial cancer. Background on the study: Samples of blood were analyzed 3 weeks (second dose) and 6 weeks after treatment start. Each blood sample yielded a median of 141,255 T cells. Study-wide points: When pretreatment blood TCR clonality was below the median, it predicted better survival.

The method was immunoSEQ multiplex PCR; TCRdb's version includes in-frame clones alone and lacks a portion of them. Seen here are about 100,000 clones, roughly nine tenths observed once, and the top ten hold about 0.91%. The CDR3 loop spans 14 amino acids. Germline V gives CDR1 MNHEY, CDR2 SVGAGI. The J segment lost 5 bases and the V segment lost 5 bases, leaving 3 bases of the junction unmatched. This specimen was PBMCs, taken around atezolizumab (anti-PD-L1) treatment. J is TRBJ2-1 and V is TRBV6-5; TRBD2 aligns across 10 bases. The clonotype comes from a woman of 80 years or more with urothelial cancer. Here the CDR3 reads CASSRGLANNEQFF. The DNA of the CDR3 is TGTGCCAGCAGTCGGGGACTAGCGAACAATGAGCAGTTCTTC.